This TCR beta chain was identified during a study of metastatic and nonmetastatic thyroid tumors. Background on the study: Thyroid patients, malignant and benign, had repertoires compared across blood and tumor or nodule tissue.

As processed by the authors: Differences in CDR3 between clinicopathological groups were drawn on to build a classifier intended to discriminate distant-metastatic papillary thyroid cancer patients. Using MiXCR, TCRdb reanalyzed the PCR reads. V and J calls and clone size were set by TCRdb, not the authors. The data show 17,000 or so clones, with roughly 25% seen just once and 15% held by the top ten. Study-wide points: Malignant thyroid tumors reportedly had TCR beta diversity that was significantly higher than in benign nodules, in blood and tumor.

Treatment of any kind had been given to no patient before thyroid surgery. This clone is judged medium-sized. Its antigen is undetermined. This TCR was recovered from a female donor with papillary thyroid cancer or a benign thyroid nodule (not recorded which). Some clones in this sample may be carry-over from other donors' samples. Sequencing was done on a sample of adjacent normal tissue.

CDR3 amino acids: CATSGPGTGVGYGYTF. The CDR3 DNA reads as TGTGCCACCAGTGGGCCCGGGACAGGGGTGGGCTATGGCTACACCTTC. The V gene is TRBV24-1, the J gene TRBJ1-2, with 10 nucleotides matching TRBD1. There are 16 residues in the CDR3. Germline CDR1 and CDR2: KGHDR and SFDVKD. With 5 bases clipped from V and 4 bases from J, the junction kept 9 bases outside the gene matches.